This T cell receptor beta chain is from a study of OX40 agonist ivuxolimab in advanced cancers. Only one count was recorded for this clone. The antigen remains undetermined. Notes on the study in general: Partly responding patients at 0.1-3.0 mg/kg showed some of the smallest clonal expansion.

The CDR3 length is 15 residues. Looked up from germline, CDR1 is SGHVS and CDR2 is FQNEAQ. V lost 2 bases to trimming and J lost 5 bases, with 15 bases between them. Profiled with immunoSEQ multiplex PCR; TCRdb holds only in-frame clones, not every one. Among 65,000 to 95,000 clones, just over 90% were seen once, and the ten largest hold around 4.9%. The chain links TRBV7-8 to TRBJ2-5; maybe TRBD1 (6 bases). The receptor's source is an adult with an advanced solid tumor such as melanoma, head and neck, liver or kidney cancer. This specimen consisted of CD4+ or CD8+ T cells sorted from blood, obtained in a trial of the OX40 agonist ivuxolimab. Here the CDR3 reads CASSLSQGRGETQYF. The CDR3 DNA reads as TGTGCCAGCAGCTTATCGCAGGGGAGAGGGGAGACCCAGTACTTC.